This TCR beta chain is drawn from a study of blood T cell repertoires in COVID-19. Germline V lookup: CDR1 SGHNT, CDR2 YYREEE (reference sequence). This CDR3 contains 13 residues. V was cut by 7 bases and J by 3 bases, with 13 bases left in between. In the study's own analysis: Estimated nucleated cell counts came from reference gene primer amplification. The protocol was immunoSEQ multiplex PCR, while the TCRdb copy is restricted to in-frame clones and leaves out a portion. That table supplies the V and J calls and clone size; D and trimming were determined from the DNA. Of 300,000 to 450,000 clones listed, more than 80% are singletons. On this clone: Other DNA variants within this sample encode the same CDR3.

The J gene is TRBJ1-1, the V gene TRBV5-4; TRBD1 is a possible D gene (5 bases). This clonotype was sampled from a woman in her thirties with COVID-19, enrolled during active disease. Sequenced input: peripheral blood. The CDR3: CASSWGRDTEAFF. The CDR3 DNA reads TGTGCCAGCTCCTGGGGGAGGGACACTGAAGCTTTCTTT.